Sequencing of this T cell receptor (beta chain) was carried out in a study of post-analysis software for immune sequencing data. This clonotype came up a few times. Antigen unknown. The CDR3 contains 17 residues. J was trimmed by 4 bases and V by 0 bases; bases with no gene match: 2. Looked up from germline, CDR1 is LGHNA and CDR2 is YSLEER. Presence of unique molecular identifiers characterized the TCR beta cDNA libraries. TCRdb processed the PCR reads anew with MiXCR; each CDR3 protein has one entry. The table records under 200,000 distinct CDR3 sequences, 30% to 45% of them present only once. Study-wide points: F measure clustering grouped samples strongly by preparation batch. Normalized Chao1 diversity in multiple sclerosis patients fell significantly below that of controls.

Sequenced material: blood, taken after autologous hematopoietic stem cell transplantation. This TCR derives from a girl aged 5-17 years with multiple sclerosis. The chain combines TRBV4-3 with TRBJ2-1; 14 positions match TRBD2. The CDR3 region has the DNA TGCGCCAGCAGCCAAGACTGGACTAGCGGGGGGTACAATGAGCAGTTCTTC. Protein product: CASSQDWTSGGYNEQFF.